This TCR beta chain was found in a study of tumor-infiltrating lymphocytes in localized non-small cell lung cancer. Clones were read by immunoSEQ multiplex PCR, and TCRdb kept only the in-frame ones, dropping some. This sample has approximately 12,000 clones; roughly 76% occur once, and the top ten carry less than 20%. Trimming cost V 4 bases and J 1 base; bases outside gene matches: 3. The CDR3 runs to 15 residues. CDR1 and CDR2 from the germline V gene are MNHEY and SVGAGI. Sequenced input: uninvolved lung tissue not adjacent to the tumor. This chain links TRBV6-5 with TRBJ2-3; 9 bases agree with TRBD2. The receptor's source is a human donor with non-small cell lung cancer. In DNA, the CDR3 is TGTGCCAGCAGTTCGCGGGGGGGCCGCACAGATACGCAGTATTTT. Residues: CASSSRGGRTDTQYF.